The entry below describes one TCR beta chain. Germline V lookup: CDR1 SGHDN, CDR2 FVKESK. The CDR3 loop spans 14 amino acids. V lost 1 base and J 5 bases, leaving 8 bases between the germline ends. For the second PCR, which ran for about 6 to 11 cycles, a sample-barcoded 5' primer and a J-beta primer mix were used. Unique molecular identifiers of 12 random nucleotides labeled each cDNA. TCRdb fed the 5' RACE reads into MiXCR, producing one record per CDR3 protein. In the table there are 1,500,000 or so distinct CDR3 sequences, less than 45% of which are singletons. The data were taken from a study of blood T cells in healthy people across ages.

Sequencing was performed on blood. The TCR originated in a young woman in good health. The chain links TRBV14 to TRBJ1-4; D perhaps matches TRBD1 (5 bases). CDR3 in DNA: TGTGCCAGCAGCCAAGGGCGGGGGAATGAAAAACTGTTTTTT. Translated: CASSQGRGNEKLFF.